This T cell receptor beta chain was identified in a study of neurological immune-mediated disorders. Time point here: longitudinal time-point 1 (baseline). This clonotype showed up many times. TCRdb itself ran the 5' RACE reads through MiXCR, one entry per CDR3 protein. The sample has about 53,000 distinct CDR3 sequences, approximately 11% seen once; the top ten hold under 2%. CDR3 length: 13 residues. Trimming took 11 bases from V and 0 from J, leaving 13 bases between them. Per the germline V gene, CDR1 is SGHTA and CDR2 is FQGNSA. Material for sequencing was PBMCs. This chain links TRBV7-2 with TRBJ1-2; D is perhaps TRBD1 (5 bases). The source is a woman aged 35 to 49 in good health. The CDR3 loop is CAGDRISNYGYTF. The CDR3 DNA sequence: TGTGCCGGGGACCGAATTTCTAACTATGGCTACACCTTC.